A single sample gave rise to the 28 T cell receptor beta chains below, sequenced in a study of blood T cell repertoires in COVID-19. Profiled with immunoSEQ multiplex PCR; TCRdb holds only in-frame clones, not every one. The repertoire consists of about 260,000 clones, with less than 85% occurring once and the leading ten covering less than 6%. Sequencing was performed on peripheral blood. These receptors originate from a man in his 60s who had recovered from COVID-19.

The chain couples TRBV7-3 to TRBJ2-3; D is unclear. This CDR3 has 13 residues. The germline V gene encodes CDR1 SGHTA and CDR2 FQGTGA. Trimming pared 0 bases from V and 4 bases from J, leaving 5 bases between. The CDR3 sequence: CASSLTLADTQYF. Written as DNA, the CDR3 is TGTGCCAGCAGCTTAACTCTCGCAGATACGCAGTATTTT.

This clone appeared a few times. The chain couples TRBV6-2 or TRBV6-3 to TRBJ1-5; maybe TRBD1 (5 bases). This CDR3 is 18 amino acids long. CDR1 is MNHEY and CDR2 is SVGEGT in the germline V gene. V lost 2 bases and J 3 bases, leaving 20 bases between the germline ends. CDR3 in DNA: TGTGCCAGCAGTTACACGGCTTCGGCGGGACTTAACAATCAGCCCCAGCATTTT. Its translation is CASSYTASAGLNNQPQHF.

The chain uses TRBV5-4 and TRBJ2-7; tentative D call: TRBD1 (5 bases). CDR1 and CDR2 (germline): SGHNT, YYREEE (reference sequence). The CDR3 runs 16 residues. V lost 1 base to trimming and J lost 2 bases, with 16 bases between them. The CDR3 reads CASSLRQGESPYEQYF. The CDR3 region has the DNA TGTGCCAGCAGCTTGCGGCAGGGTGAATCCCCCTACGAGCAGTACTTC. Complete variable domain (other parts from reference TRBV5-4 and TRBJ2-7): ETGVTQSPTHLIKTRGQQVTLRCSSQSGHNTVSWYQQALGQGPQFIFQYYREEENGRGNFPPRFSGLQFPNYSSELNVNALELDDSALYLCASSLRQGESPYEQYFGPGTRLTVT.

The rearrangement joins TRBV3-1 (or the pseudogene TRBV3-2) to TRBJ1-6; D is uncertain. V was shortened by 0 bases and J by 7 bases, with 13 bases between the two germline ends. CDR3 length: 16 residues. CDR1 is LGHDT, CDR2 YNNKEL, per germline (reference sequence). The CDR3 is CASSQEEGRPNSPLHF. The CDR3 DNA follows: TGTGCCAGCAGCCAAGAAGAGGGTCGTCCGAATTCACCCCTCCACTTT.

The chain has TRBV11-2 and TRBJ1-6; possibly TRBD1 for D (5 bases). Germline CDR1 and CDR2: SGHAT and FQNNGV. The CDR3 has 14 residues. The ends were cut back, 1 base at V and 10 bases at J, with 11 bases in the middle. The CDR3 DNA reads as TGTGCCAGCAGCTTAGGCCCCAGGGAATCACCCCTCCACTTT. The encoded protein is CASSLGPRESPLHF. The full variable domain, completed using reference TRBV11-2 and TRBJ1-6, is EAGVAQSPRYKIIEKRQSVAFWCNPISGHATLYWYQQILGQGPKLLIQFQNNGVVDDSQLPKDRFSAERLKGVDSTLKIQPAKLEDSAVYLCASSLGPRESPLHFGNGTRLTVT.

This sequence joins TRBV20-1 and TRBJ2-7, with D possibly matching TRBD2 (5 bases). Trimming left V 3 bases short and J 6 bases short, with 18 bases between. The CDR3 contains 14 residues. CDR1 and CDR2 (germline): DFQATT, SNEGSKA (reference sequence). Here the CDR3 reads CSASAPSGSGEQYF. The CDR3 coding sequence is TGCAGTGCTAGTGCCCCATCGGGATCAGGCGAGCAGTACTTC.

This chain joins TRBV19 and TRBJ2-7, with TRBD1 as a possible D gene (6 bases). The V gene's germline CDR1 is LNHDA and CDR2 SQIVND (reference sequence). Trimming left V 4 bases short and J 3 bases short, with 22 bases between. This CDR3 comprises 17 residues. The CDR3: CASSTKSDMGDNYEQYF. For the CDR3, the DNA is TGTGCCAGTAGTACTAAATCCGATATGGGGGACAACTACGAGCAGTACTTC.

The chain uses TRBV3-1 (or the pseudogene TRBV3-2) and TRBJ2-7; D not resolved. V was pared by 1 base and J by 6 bases, with 10 bases between. CDR3 size: 13 residues. Germline CDR1 LGHDT, CDR2 YNNKEL (reference sequence). In DNA, the CDR3 is TGTGCCAGCAGCCAAGTAAGAAGCTCCGAGCAGTACTTC. It yields the protein CASSQVRSSEQYF.

This rearrangement joins TRBV19 to TRBJ2-7, with 10 bases matching TRBD2. From germline, CDR1 is LNHDA and CDR2 SQIVND (reference sequence). The CDR3 contains 15 residues. Losses at the gene ends were 6 bases for V and 5 bases for J; bases not matched to a gene: 10. CDR3 DNA sequence: TGTGCCAGTAGCGAAGCTAGCGGGAGTTTACACGAGCAGTACTTC. It codes for CASSEASGSLHEQYF.

CDR3 sequence: CASSFSGRANTGELFF. The CDR3 DNA sequence: TGTGCCAGCAGCTTTTCAGGGCGCGCGAACACCGGGGAGCTGTTTTTT. The chain recombines TRBV7-9 with TRBJ2-2; D perhaps matches TRBD1 (5 bases). Germline V gene lookup returns CDR1 SEHNR and CDR2 FQNEAQ (reference sequence). V shed 3 bases and J shed 0 bases, with 11 bases lying between them. The CDR3 loop spans 16 amino acids.

V usage is TRBV11-3 and J usage is TRBJ2-5, with a weak D call TRBD1 (6 bases). Germline-derived CDR1 and CDR2 are SGHNT and YENEEA. The V end was cut by 0 bases, the J end by 4 bases, with 15 bases between. This CDR3 has 16 residues. CDR3 sequence: CASSLDRNRARETQYF. The CDR3 DNA reads TGTGCCAGCAGCTTAGATCGAAACAGGGCCCGAGAGACCCAGTACTTC.

The chain joins TRBV5-4 to TRBJ1-2; D perhaps matches TRBD1 (5 bases). V was shortened by 0 bases and J by 4 bases, with 10 bases between the two germline ends. CDR1 SGHNT and CDR2 YYREEE come from the germline V gene (reference sequence). This CDR3 region has 14 residues. CDR3 region: CASSLDRTGYGYTF. In nucleotides, the CDR3 is TGTGCCAGCAGCTTGGATCGCACAGGCTATGGCTACACCTTC.

The J gene is TRBJ2-1, the V gene TRBV24-1; 10 positions match TRBD1. The CDR3 has 16 amino acids. J gave up 3 bases and V 4 bases, and 5 bases lay outside the gene matches. The germline V gene encodes CDR1 KGHDR and CDR2 SFDVKD. CDR3 protein: CATSDRTGGNYNEQFF. The CDR3 nucleotides are TGTGCCACCAGTGACCGGACAGGGGGGAACTACAATGAGCAGTTCTTC.

The chain is built from TRBV5-5 and TRBJ2-2, with D maybe TRBD2 (6 bases). Germline V gene lookup returns CDR1 SGHKS and CDR2 YYEKEE (reference sequence). The CDR3 covers 15 residues. V was pared by 0 bases and J by 0 bases, with 6 bases between. CDR3 coding DNA: TGTGCCAGCAGCTTGGCGGGGGCGAACACCGGGGAGCTGTTTTTT. Amino acids: CASSLAGANTGELFF.

V usage is TRBV5-5 and J usage is TRBJ1-1; possibly TRBD1 for D (5 bases). The CDR3 consists of 15 residues. Trimming pared 0 bases from V and 4 bases from J, leaving 13 bases between. Germline CDR1 and CDR2: SGHKS and YYEKEE (reference sequence). The CDR3 loop is CASSLGRRVGTEAFF. The CDR3 DNA reads as TGTGCCAGCAGCTTGGGGCGCAGGGTTGGCACTGAAGCTTTCTTT.

The chain is built from TRBV5-1 and TRBJ2-3, with TRBD1 identical over 9 bases. The CDR3 covers 14 residues. In germline, CDR1 is SGHRS, CDR2 YFSETQ. V gave up 0 bases and J gave up 6 bases; unmatched junction bases: 2. The DNA of the CDR3 is TGCGCCAGCAGCTTGGGGGACAGGGTCGATACGCAGTATTTT. This encodes CASSLGDRVDTQYF.

This clone was recorded a few times. This chain uses TRBV30 with TRBJ2-1; 15 bases align to TRBD2. J gave up 2 bases and V 0 bases, and 2 bases lay outside the gene matches. CDR3 length: 17 residues. Germline V CDR1 and CDR2: GTSNPN, SVGIG (reference sequence). The CDR3 DNA is TGTGCCTGGAGTGTAGGGACTAGCGGGGGGCCCTACAATGAGCAGTTCTTC. As protein: CAWSVGTSGGPYNEQFF.

This clone was observed a handful of times. The chain carries TRBV18 and TRBJ1-3, with TRBD1 as a possible D gene (6 bases). Germline V gene data show CDR1 as KGHSH and CDR2 as LQKENI. This CDR3 spans 12 amino acids. V was shortened by 3 bases and J by 7 bases, with 7 bases between the two germline ends. This CDR3 reads CASSPGANTIYF. DNA of the CDR3: TGTGCCAGCTCACCGGGGGCTAACACCATATATTTT.

The chain couples TRBV11-3 to TRBJ2-2; TRBD2 matches 9 bases. J lost 2 bases, V lost 0 bases, and 7 bases had no gene match. Germline loops: CDR1 SGHNT, CDR2 YENEEA. This CDR3 comprises 18 residues. The CDR3 region has the DNA TGTGCCAGCAGCTTAGAGAAGCGGGGGGACACCAACACCGGGGAGCTGTTTTTT. Protein product: CASSLEKRGDTNTGELFF.

The chain employs TRBV5-1 and TRBJ1-4; 9 nucleotides match TRBD1. Germline V gives CDR1 SGHRS, CDR2 YFSETQ. This CDR3 region has 16 residues. The J segment lost 8 bases and the V segment lost 4 bases, leaving 12 bases of the junction unmatched. As DNA, the CDR3 is TGCGCCAGCAGCCGCGAGGGACAGGGTTTAAGCGAAAAACTGTTTTTT. It is translated as CASSREGQGLSEKLFF.

This chain uses TRBV15 with TRBJ2-7; 9 bases are shared with TRBD1. The J segment lost 7 bases and the V segment lost 0 bases, leaving 22 bases of the junction unmatched. Germline V lookup: CDR1 LNHNV, CDR2 YYDKDF (reference sequence). This CDR3 comprises 20 residues. The CDR3 reads CATSRDVGHRSLTGGGEQYF. The CDR3 bases are TGTGCCACCAGCAGAGATGTCGGCCATAGGTCCTTAACAGGGGGCGGGGAGCAGTACTTC. The entire variable domain, with the rest obtained from reference TRBV15 and TRBJ2-7, is as follows: DAMVIQNPRYQVTQFGKPVTLSCSQTLNHNVMYWYQQKSSQAPKLLFHYYDKDFNNEADTPDNFQSRRPNTSFCFLDIRSPGLGDTAMYLCATSRDVGHRSLTGGGEQYFGPGTRLTVT.

This chain uses TRBV27 with TRBJ1-2, with 7 positions matching TRBD1. V trimming: 5 bases; J trimming: 5 bases; junction bases outside the gene matches: 8. Germline values: CDR1 MNHEY, CDR2 SMNVEV (reference sequence). The CDR3 extends over 14 amino acids. CDR3 region: CASSAGGRWYGYTF. CDR3 coding DNA: TGTGCCAGCAGTGCAGGGGGGCGCTGGTATGGCTACACCTTC.

This clone was seen more than once but under ten times. The chain joins TRBV18 to TRBJ1-3, with TRBD1 matching 7 bases. The germline CDR1 and CDR2 sequences are KGHSH and LQKENI. The CDR3 covers 17 residues. V was pared by 1 base and J by 0 bases, with 6 bases of the junction left unmatched. The CDR3 is CASSPRTTGYSGNTIYF. CDR3 nucleotides: TGTGCCAGCTCACCACGAACGACAGGGTACTCTGGAAACACCATATATTTT.

The chain combines TRBV9 with TRBJ2-2, with 8 bases lining up with TRBD2. J gave up 4 bases and V 3 bases, and 2 bases lay outside the gene matches. Germline values: CDR1 SGDLS, CDR2 YYNGEE. The CDR3 has 14 amino acids. The CDR3 bases are TGTGCCAGCAGCGCTCTAGCGGGCACCGGGGAGCTGTTTTTT. It translates to CASSALAGTGELFF.

The chain combines TRBV20-1 with TRBJ1-2; no firm D call. V lost 0 bases and J 8 bases, leaving 7 bases between the germline ends. CDR1 is DFQATT and CDR2 is SNEGSKA in the germline V gene (reference sequence). The CDR3 spans 11 residues. The CDR3 region is CSAREEDGYTF. DNA for the CDR3: TGCAGTGCTAGAGAGGAGGACGGCTACACCTTC.

V and J are TRBV9 and TRBJ1-5; 8 bases are a match to TRBD1. The trim removed 0 bases at V and 6 bases at J, leaving 5 bases unmatched. This CDR3 comprises 15 residues. Germline V gene data show CDR1 as SGDLS and CDR2 as YYNGEE. Written as DNA, the CDR3 is TGTGCCAGCAGCGTAGGTACAGGGGGGATTCAGCCCCAGCATTTT. It codes for CASSVGTGGIQPQHF.

The chain uses TRBV9 and TRBJ1-1; maybe TRBD1 (6 bases). CDR3 length: 15 residues. V was cut by 4 bases and J by 1 base, with 14 bases left in between. Looked up from germline, CDR1 is SGDLS and CDR2 is YYNGEE. CDR3 sequence reads: CASSKRGAPNTEAFF. The CDR3 DNA follows: TGTGCCAGCAGCAAGCGGGGGGCCCCGAACACTGAAGCTTTCTTT.

This clone has only a few counts. The chain couples TRBV25-1 to TRBJ2-6, with D hard to call. The germline V gene has CDR1 MGHDK and CDR2 SYGVNS. Trimming left V 6 bases short and J 4 bases short, with 16 bases between. The CDR3 extends over 16 amino acids. In DNA form, the CDR3 reads TGTGCCAGCAGCGAAACCTCGATAGTGGGGGCCAACGTCCTGACTTTC. Its protein is CASSETSIVGANVLTF.